This entry describes one T cell receptor (beta chain). Its antigen is as yet unknown. The source of the sample is a study of response to subunit inactivated influenza vaccine. General study results and limits: Few new T cells, the authors suggested, are recruited by each seasonal influenza vaccination.

TCRdb ran MiXCR on the RT-PCR reads and lists one entry per CDR3 protein. The repertoire holds some 500,000 distinct CDR3 sequences, with less than 30% as singletons. The ends lost 4 bases at V and 7 bases at J; junction bases unmatched: 7. In germline, CDR1 is MDHEN, CDR2 SYDVKM. This CDR3 has 14 amino acids. The chain is built from TRBV28 and TRBJ1-2, with TRBD1 matching 9 bases. Material: CD4+ T cells sorted from PBMCs, obtained roughly 5 days after vaccination. The receptor comes from a man between 50 and 59 years old who received an inactivated influenza vaccine. The CDR3 bases are TGTGCCAGCAGTTCCGGGACAGGGATCGGTGGCTACACCTTC. Protein sequence: CASSSGTGIGGYTF.